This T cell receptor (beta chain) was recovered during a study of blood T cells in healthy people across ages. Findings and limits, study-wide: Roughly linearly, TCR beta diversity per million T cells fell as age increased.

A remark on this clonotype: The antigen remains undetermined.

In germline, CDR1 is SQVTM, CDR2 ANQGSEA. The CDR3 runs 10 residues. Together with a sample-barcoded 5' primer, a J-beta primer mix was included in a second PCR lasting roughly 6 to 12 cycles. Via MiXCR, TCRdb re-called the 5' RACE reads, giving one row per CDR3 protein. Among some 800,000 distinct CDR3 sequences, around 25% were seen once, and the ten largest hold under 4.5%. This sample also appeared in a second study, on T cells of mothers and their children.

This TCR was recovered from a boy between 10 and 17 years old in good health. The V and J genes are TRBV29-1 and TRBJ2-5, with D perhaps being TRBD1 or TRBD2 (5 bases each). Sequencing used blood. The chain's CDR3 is CMGVEETQYF. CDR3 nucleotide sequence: TGCATGGGGGTCGAGGAGACCCAGTACTTC. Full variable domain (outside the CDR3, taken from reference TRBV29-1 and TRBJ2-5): SAVISQKPSRDICQRGTSLTIQCQVDSQVTMMFWYRQQPGQSLTLIATANQGSEATYESGFVIDKFPISRPNLTFSTLTVSNMSPEDSSIYLCMGVEETQYFGPGTRLLVL.